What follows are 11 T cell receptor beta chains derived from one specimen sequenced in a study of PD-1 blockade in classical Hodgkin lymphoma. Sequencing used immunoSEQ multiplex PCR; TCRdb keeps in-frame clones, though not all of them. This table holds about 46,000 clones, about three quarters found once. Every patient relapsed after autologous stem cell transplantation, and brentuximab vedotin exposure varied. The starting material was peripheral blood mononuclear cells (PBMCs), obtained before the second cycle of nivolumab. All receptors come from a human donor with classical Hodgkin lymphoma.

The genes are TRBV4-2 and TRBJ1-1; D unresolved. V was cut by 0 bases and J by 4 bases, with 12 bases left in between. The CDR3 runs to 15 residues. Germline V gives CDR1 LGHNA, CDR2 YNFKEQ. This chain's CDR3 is CASSQDSLRATEAFF. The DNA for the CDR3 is TGTGCCAGCAGCCAAGATTCCCTTAGGGCCACTGAAGCTTTCTTT.

The CDR3 region is CASSTWTGVVRETQYF. DNA for the CDR3: TGTGCCAGCAGCACTTGGACAGGGGTAGTCAGAGAGACCCAGTACTTC. The chain has TRBV11-3 and TRBJ2-5; 9 bases are a match to TRBD1. This CDR3 comprises 16 residues. Germline CDR1 SGHNT, CDR2 YENEEA. The V segment lost 5 bases and the J segment 4 bases; nucleotides outside the gene matches: 11.

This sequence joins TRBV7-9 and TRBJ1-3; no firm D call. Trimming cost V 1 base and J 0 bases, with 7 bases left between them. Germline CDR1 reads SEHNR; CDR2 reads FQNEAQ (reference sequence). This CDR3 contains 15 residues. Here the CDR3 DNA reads TGTGCCAGCAGCTTAGGCCATCTCTCTGGAAACACCATATATTTT. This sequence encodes CASSLGHLSGNTIYF.

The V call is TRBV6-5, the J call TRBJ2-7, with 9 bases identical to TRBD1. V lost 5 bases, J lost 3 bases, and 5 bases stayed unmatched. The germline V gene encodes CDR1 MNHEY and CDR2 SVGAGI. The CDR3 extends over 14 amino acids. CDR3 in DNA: TGTGCCAGCAGTCCGGGGACAGGGTTCTACGAGCAGTACTTC. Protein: CASSPGTGFYEQYF.

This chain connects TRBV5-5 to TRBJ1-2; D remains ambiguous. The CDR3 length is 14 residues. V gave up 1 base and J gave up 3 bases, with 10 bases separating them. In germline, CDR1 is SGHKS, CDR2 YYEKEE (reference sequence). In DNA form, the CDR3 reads TGTGCCAGCAGCTTGAGGGATACTGACTATGGCTACACCTTC. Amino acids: CASSLRDTDYGYTF.

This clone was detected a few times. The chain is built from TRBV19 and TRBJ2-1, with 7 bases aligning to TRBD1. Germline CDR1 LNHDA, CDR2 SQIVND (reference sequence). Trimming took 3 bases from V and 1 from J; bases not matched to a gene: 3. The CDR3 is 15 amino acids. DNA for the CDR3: TGTGCCAGTAGTATCGACAGGGAATCCTACAATGAGCAGTTCTTC. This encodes CASSIDRESYNEQFF.

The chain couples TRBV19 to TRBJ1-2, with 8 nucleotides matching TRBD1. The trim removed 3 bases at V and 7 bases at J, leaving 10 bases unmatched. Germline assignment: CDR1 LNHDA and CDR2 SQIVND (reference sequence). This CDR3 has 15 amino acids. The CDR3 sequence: CASSIMTGVLGGYTF. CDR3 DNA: TGTGCCAGTAGTATTATGACAGGGGTCCTCGGTGGCTACACCTTC.

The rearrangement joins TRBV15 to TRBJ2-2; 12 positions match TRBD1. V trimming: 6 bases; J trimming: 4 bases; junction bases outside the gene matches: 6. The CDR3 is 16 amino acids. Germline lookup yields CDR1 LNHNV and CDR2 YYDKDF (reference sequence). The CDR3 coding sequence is TGTGCCACCAGAAATCCGGGACAGGGGGCCACCGGGGAGCTGTTTTTT. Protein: CATRNPGQGATGELFF.

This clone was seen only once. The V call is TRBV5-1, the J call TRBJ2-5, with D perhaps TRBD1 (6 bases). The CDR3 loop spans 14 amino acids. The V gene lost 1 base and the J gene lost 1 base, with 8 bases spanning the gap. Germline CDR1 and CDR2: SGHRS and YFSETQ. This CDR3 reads CASSLYRAQETQYF. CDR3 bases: TGCGCCAGCAGCTTGTACAGGGCCCAAGAGACCCAGTACTTC. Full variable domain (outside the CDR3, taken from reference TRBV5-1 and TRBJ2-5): KAGVTQTPRYLIKTRGQQVTLSCSPISGHRSVSWYQQTPGQGLQFLFEYFSETQRNKGNFPGRFSGRQFSNSRSEMNVSTLELGDSALYLCASSLYRAQETQYFGPGTRLLVL.

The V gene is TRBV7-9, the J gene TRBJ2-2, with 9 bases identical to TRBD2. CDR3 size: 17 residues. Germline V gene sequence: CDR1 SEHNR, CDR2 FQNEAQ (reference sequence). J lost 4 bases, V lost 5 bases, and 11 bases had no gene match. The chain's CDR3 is CASSLTSGWSGTGELFF. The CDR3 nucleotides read TGTGCCAGCAGCCTGACTAGCGGCTGGTCGGGCACCGGGGAGCTGTTTTTT.

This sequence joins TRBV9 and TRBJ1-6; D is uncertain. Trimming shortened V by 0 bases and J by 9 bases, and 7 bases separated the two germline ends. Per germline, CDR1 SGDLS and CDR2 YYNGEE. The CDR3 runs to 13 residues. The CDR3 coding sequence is TGTGCCAGCAGCGTAGCCGGGAGTTCACCCCTCCACTTT. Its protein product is CASSVAGSSPLHF.